The 7 T cell receptor beta chains in this list originate from one sample, sequenced in a study of shared clonotypes between healthy human individuals. Only CD45RO-negative cells positively selected for CCR7 counted as naive CD8 cells, so terminally differentiated effector memory CD45RA+ cells were excluded. Here immunoSEQ multiplex PCR was the method, and the copy in TCRdb shows in-frame clones only, minus some. The repertoire holds fewer than 1 million clones, 96% seen once, with under 0.25% in the top ten. The sequenced material came from naive CD8+ T cells sorted from blood. These receptor sequences come from a man younger than 40 in good health.

The V gene is TRBV2, the J gene TRBJ1-1; D is unclear. This CDR3 contains 13 residues. The germline V gene encodes CDR1 SNHLY and CDR2 FYNNEI. Trimming shortened V by 4 bases and J by 1 base, and 7 bases separated the two germline ends. CDR3 DNA sequence: TGTGCCAGCAGTGCTGGGTGGAACACTGAAGCTTTCTTT. It specifies CASSAGWNTEAFF.

The chain has TRBV18 and TRBJ2-1, with D unresolved. The V gene lost 6 bases and the J gene lost 0 bases, with 15 bases spanning the gap. In germline, CDR1 is KGHSH, CDR2 LQKENI. The CDR3 loop spans 16 amino acids. The CDR3 here is CASSAYPRNSYNEQFF. The CDR3 coding sequence is TGTGCCAGCTCTGCCTACCCCCGAAACTCCTACAATGAGCAGTTCTTC.

V and J are TRBV13 and TRBJ2-5; tentative D call: TRBD1 (5 bases). V was cut by 1 base and J by 1 base, with 10 bases left in between. There are 15 residues in the CDR3. Germline V gene lookup returns CDR1 PRHDT and CDR2 FYEKMQ (reference sequence). In DNA form, the CDR3 reads TGTGCCAGCAGCTTAGTTGACAGAGGCCAAGAGACCCAGTACTTC. It is translated as CASSLVDRGQETQYF.

V is TRBV5-5 and J is TRBJ1-1; the match to TRBD1 covers 11 bases. Trimming took 4 bases from V and 8 from J; bases not matched to a gene: 7. This CDR3 has 14 amino acids. Germline values: CDR1 SGHKS, CDR2 YYEKEE (reference sequence). The CDR3 nucleotides are TGTGCCAGCAGCCCGGAGGACAGGGGGCCGGAAGCTTTCTTT. Residues: CASSPEDRGPEAFF.

The chain is built from TRBV7-9 and TRBJ2-7; D not certain. The ends were cut back, 5 bases at V and 6 bases at J, with 11 bases in the middle. This CDR3 has 12 residues. Germline values: CDR1 SEHNR, CDR2 FQNEAQ (reference sequence). The CDR3 protein is CASSLQISEQYF. The DNA of the CDR3 is TGTGCCAGCAGCCTGCAAATTTCCGAGCAGTACTTC. The full variable domain, with the rest looked up from reference TRBV7-9 and TRBJ2-7, is DTGVSQNPRHKITKRGQNVTFRCDPISEHNRLYWYRQTLGQGPEFLTYFQNEAQLEKSRLLSDRFSAERPKGSFSTLEIQRTEQGDSAMYLCASSLQISEQYFGPGTRLTVT.

This clone came up a few times. The chain joins TRBV30 to TRBJ1-1, with a tentative D call TRBD1 (5 bases). CDR3 length: 13 residues. V shed 5 bases and J shed 5 bases, with 15 bases lying between them. Germline V CDR1 and CDR2: GTSNPN, SVGIG (reference sequence). CDR3 protein: CAWEQGPSTEAFF. The CDR3 DNA follows: TGTGCCTGGGAGCAGGGTCCGAGTACTGAAGCTTTCTTT.

V usage is TRBV28 and J usage is TRBJ2-7; the D gene is possibly TRBD1 (6 bases). Germline V gene data show CDR1 as MDHEN and CDR2 as SYDVKM. V gave up 10 bases and J gave up 2 bases, with 24 bases separating them. This CDR3 comprises 16 residues. The CDR3: CATRGDRYSITYEQYF. CDR3 nucleotides: TGTGCCACGAGGGGTGACAGGTATTCAATTACCTACGAGCAGTACTTC.